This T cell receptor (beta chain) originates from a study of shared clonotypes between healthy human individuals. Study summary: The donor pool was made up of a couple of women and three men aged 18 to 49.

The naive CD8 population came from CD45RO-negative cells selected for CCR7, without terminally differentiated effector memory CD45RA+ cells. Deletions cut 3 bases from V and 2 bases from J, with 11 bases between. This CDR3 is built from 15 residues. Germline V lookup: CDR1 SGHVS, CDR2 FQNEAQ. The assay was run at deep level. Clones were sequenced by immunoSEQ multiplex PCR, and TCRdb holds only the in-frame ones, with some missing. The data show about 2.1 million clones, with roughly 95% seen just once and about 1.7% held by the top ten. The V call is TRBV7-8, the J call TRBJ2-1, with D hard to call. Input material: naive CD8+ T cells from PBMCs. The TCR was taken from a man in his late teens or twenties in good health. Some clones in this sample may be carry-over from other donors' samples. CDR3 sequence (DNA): TGTGCCAGCAGCTTGGCCACCTCTGCCTACAATGAGCAGTTCTTC. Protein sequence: CASSLATSAYNEQFF.